Below are 13 T cell receptor beta chains sequenced from a single sample in a study of cytomegalovirus exposure and HLA in healthy donors. Researchers ran the PCR with 60 Vbeta and 13 Jbeta primers. The table came from immunoSEQ multiplex PCR; TCRdb's copy has only in-frame clones and leaves some out. The sample carries around 190,000 clones, around 83% recorded once. Material: PBMCs. All receptors derive from a woman aged 40 to 50 in good health and CMV-seronegative.

This clone was detected once. J is TRBJ2-3 and V is TRBV19, with 8 bases fitting TRBD1. Looked up from germline, CDR1 is LNHDA and CDR2 is SQIVND (reference sequence). CDR3 size: 16 residues. J was trimmed by 2 bases and V by 4 bases; bases with no gene match: 8. As DNA, the CDR3 is TGTGCCAGTAGTAAAAGATTGGGACAGGCCACAGATACGCAGTATTTT. It translates to CASSKRLGQATDTQYF.

CDR3 region: CASSLSGDSTDTQYF. CDR3 in DNA: TGTGCCAGCAGCTTATCAGGGGATAGCACAGATACGCAGTATTTT. The rearrangement joins TRBV7-2 to TRBJ2-3; D is perhaps TRBD1 (6 bases). The CDR3 has 15 amino acids. Looked up from germline, CDR1 is SGHTA and CDR2 is FQGNSA. V lost 2 bases to trimming and J lost 0 bases, with 9 bases between them.

The chain combines TRBV21-1 with TRBJ2-6; the table's D call, TRBD2, was not checked against the DNA. TRBV21-1 is a pseudogene segment. The CDR3 has 18 amino acids. In nucleotides, the CDR3 is TGTGCCAGCAGACCAGGCACCCACGGAGGCACTGGGGCCAACGTCCTGACTTTC. Its translation: CASRPGTHGGTGANVLTF.

The V gene is TRBV11-3, the J gene TRBJ1-3; D unclear. V lost 0 bases to trimming and J lost 5 bases, with 11 bases between them. CDR1 is SGHNT and CDR2 is YENEEA in the germline V gene. This CDR3 has 15 residues. In nucleotides, the CDR3 is TGTGCCAGCAGCTTAGATCGCCAGTTTAGAAACACCATATATTTT. This translates into CASSLDRQFRNTIYF. The full variable domain, in which reference TRBV11-3 and TRBJ1-3 provide the parts outside the CDR3, is EAGVVQSPRYKIIEKKQPVAFWCNPISGHNTLYWYLQNLGQGPELLIRYENEEAVDDSQLPKDRFSAERLKGVDSTLKIQPAELGDSAVYLCASSLDRQFRNTIYFGEGSWLTVV.

J is TRBJ2-3 and V is TRBV5-1; tentative D call: TRBD1 (6 bases). Germline V CDR1 and CDR2: SGHRS, YFSETQ. V lost 3 bases and J lost 6, with 14 bases in between. The length of the CDR3 is 14 residues. CDR3 sequence: CASSWTDLTDTQYF. CDR3 bases: TGCGCCAGCAGCTGGACAGACCTCACCGATACGCAGTATTTT.

The rearrangement uses TRBV5-4 and TRBJ1-5, with 7 bases identical to TRBD1. V dropped 2 bases and J dropped 1; count of bases not matched to a gene: 3. The CDR3 is 15 amino acids. In germline, CDR1 is SGHNT, CDR2 YYREEE (reference sequence). The CDR3 loop is CASSFVRGSNQPQHF. In DNA form, the CDR3 reads TGTGCCAGCAGCTTTGTCAGGGGGAGCAATCAGCCCCAGCATTTT.

This chain uses TRBV7-2 with TRBJ2-3; D not resolved. Per the germline V gene, CDR1 is SGHTA and CDR2 is FQGNSA. The CDR3 loop spans 13 amino acids. V shed 5 bases and J shed 3 bases, with 9 bases lying between them. CDR3 loop: CASSAVRTDTQYF. In DNA form, the CDR3 reads TGTGCCAGCAGCGCGGTAAGGACAGATACGCAGTATTTT.

This chain links TRBV5-6 with TRBJ2-2; maybe TRBD1 (6 bases). The CDR3 runs 16 residues. CDR1 and CDR2 (germline): SGHDT, YYEEEE. Trimming took off 1 base at V and 5 bases at J, with 15 bases between the two ends. The CDR3 protein is CASSLYRVGSTGELFF. CDR3 in DNA: TGTGCCAGCAGCTTGTACAGGGTGGGTTCAACCGGGGAGCTGTTTTTT. Full variable domain (remainder filled in from reference TRBV5-6 and TRBJ2-2): DAGVTQSPTHLIKTRGQQVTLRCSPKSGHDTVSWYQQALGQGPQFIFQYYEEEERQRGNFPDRFSGHQFPNYSSELNVNALLLGDSALYLCASSLYRVGSTGELFFGEGSRLTVL.

With regard to this clone: Other DNA sequences of this sample code for an identical CDR3. This sequence joins TRBV10-3 and TRBJ1-2; 9 bases align to TRBD1. V was clipped by 8 bases and J by 4 bases; unmatched bases: 2. The germline V gene has CDR1 ENHRY and CDR2 SYGVKD. The CDR3 extends over 12 amino acids. Here the CDR3 reads CAIGQGPYGYTF. For the CDR3, the DNA is TGTGCCATCGGACAGGGGCCCTATGGCTACACCTTC.

This chain's CDR3 is CASSLAAGMGEKLFF. The DNA of the CDR3 is TGTGCCAGCAGCTTAGCAGCGGGGATGGGCGAAAAACTGTTTTTT. The V and J genes are TRBV7-2 and TRBJ1-4, with D unresolved. The CDR3 sequence is 15 residues long. V was trimmed by 0 bases and J by 8 bases, leaving 13 bases between them. Germline values: CDR1 SGHTA, CDR2 FQGNSA.

The chain uses TRBV5-1 and TRBJ2-1; TRBD2 agrees at 14 bases. Trimming cost V 4 bases and J 6 bases; bases outside gene matches: 3. Germline V lookup: CDR1 SGHRS, CDR2 YFSETQ. This CDR3 comprises 15 residues. As DNA, the CDR3 is TGCGCCAGCAGCGTAGGACTAGCGGGAGGCAATGAGCAGTTCTTC. Protein: CASSVGLAGGNEQFF.

The chain joins TRBV27 to TRBJ2-7, with D unclear. The V end was cut by 5 bases, the J end by 3 bases, with 17 bases between. CDR1 and CDR2 (germline): MNHEY, SMNVEV (reference sequence). The CDR3 covers 15 residues. The CDR3 DNA is TGTGCCAGCAGTGCCACAGACCCCCTCGACTACGAGCAGTACTTC. Translating it yields CASSATDPLDYEQYF.

The chain joins TRBV6-5 to TRBJ2-1; a possible D gene is TRBD1 (6 bases). V gave up 5 bases and J gave up 7 bases, with 12 bases separating them. This CDR3 is built from 13 residues. CDR1 is MNHEY and CDR2 is SVGAGI in the germline V gene. The DNA for the CDR3 is TGTGCCAGCAGTAAGGGGGTTTCAAATGAGCAGTTCTTC. Its translation: CASSKGVSNEQFF.